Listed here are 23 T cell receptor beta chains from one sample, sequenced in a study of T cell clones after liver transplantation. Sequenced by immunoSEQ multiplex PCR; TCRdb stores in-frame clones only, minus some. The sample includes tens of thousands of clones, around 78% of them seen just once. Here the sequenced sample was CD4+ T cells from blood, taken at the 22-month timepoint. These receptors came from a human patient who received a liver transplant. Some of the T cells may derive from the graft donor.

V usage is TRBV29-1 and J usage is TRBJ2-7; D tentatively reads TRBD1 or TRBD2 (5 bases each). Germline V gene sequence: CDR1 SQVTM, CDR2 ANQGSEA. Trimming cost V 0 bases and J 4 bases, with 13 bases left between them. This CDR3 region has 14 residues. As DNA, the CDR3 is TGCAGCGTTGAAGATGGGGACGGAAAATACGAGCAGTACTTC. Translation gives CSVEDGDGKYEQYF.

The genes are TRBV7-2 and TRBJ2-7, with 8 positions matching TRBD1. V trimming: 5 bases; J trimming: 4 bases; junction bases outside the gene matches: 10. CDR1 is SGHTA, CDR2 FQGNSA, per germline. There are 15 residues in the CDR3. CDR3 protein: CASSTRTGYNYEQYF. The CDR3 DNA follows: TGTGCCAGCAGCACCCGGACAGGGTATAATTACGAGCAGTACTTC.

This CDR3 is CASSPFKGIYEQYF. CDR3 DNA: TGTGCCAGTAGTCCTTTTAAGGGGATCTACGAGCAGTACTTC. This chain links TRBV19 with TRBJ2-7; possibly TRBD1 for D (5 bases). Between the trimmed V and J ends, which lost 5 bases and 3 bases, there was a span of 14 bases. This CDR3 has 14 amino acids. Per germline, CDR1 LNHDA and CDR2 SQIVND (reference sequence).

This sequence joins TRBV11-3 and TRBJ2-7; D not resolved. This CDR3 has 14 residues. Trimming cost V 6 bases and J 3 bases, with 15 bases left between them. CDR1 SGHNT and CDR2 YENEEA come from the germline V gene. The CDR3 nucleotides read TGTGCCAGCAGTCCTCCTACTGGTTACTACGAGCAGTACTTC. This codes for CASSPPTGYYEQYF.

This chain's CDR3 is CASRPTSLSGNTIYF. CDR3 DNA: TGTGCCAGCAGGCCCACTTCTTTATCTGGAAACACCATATATTTT. The chain couples TRBV6-5 to TRBJ1-3, with no clear D. The germline CDR1 and CDR2 sequences are MNHEY and SVGAGI. Trimming pared 6 bases from V and 1 base from J, leaving 13 bases between. The CDR3 length is 15 residues.

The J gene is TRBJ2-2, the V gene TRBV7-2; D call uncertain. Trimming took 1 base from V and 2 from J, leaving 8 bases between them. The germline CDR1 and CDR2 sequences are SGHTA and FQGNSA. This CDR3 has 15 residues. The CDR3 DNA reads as TGTGCCAGCAGCTTAGAGGCAGTAAACACCGGGGAGCTGTTTTTT. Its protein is CASSLEAVNTGELFF.

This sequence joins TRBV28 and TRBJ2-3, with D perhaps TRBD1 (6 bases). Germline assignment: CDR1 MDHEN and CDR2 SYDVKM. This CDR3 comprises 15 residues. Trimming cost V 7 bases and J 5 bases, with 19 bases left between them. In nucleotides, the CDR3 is TGTGCCAGCACCCCAGGCCAGGGGCGCCGAGATACGCAGTATTTT. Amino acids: CASTPGQGRRDTQYF.

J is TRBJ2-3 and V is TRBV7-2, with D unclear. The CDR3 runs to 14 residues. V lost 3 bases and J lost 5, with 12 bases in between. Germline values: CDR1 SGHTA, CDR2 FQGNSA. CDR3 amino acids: CASSFPSRLDTQYF. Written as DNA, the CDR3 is TGTGCCAGCAGCTTCCCCTCTAGACTAGATACGCAGTATTTT.

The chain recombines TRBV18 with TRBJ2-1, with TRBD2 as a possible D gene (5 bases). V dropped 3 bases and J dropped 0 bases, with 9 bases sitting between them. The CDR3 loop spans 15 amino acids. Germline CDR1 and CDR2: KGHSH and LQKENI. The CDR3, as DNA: TGTGCCAGCTCACCCCCACTAGGCTCCTACAATGAGCAGTTCTTC. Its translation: CASSPPLGSYNEQFF.

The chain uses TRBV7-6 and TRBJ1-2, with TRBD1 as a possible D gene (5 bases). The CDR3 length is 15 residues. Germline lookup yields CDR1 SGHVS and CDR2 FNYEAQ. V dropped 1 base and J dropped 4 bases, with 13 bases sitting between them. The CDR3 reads CASSLGETGGYGYTF. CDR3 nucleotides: TGTGCCAGCAGCTTAGGGGAGACGGGGGGCTATGGCTACACCTTC.

CDR3 bases: TGTGCCAGCAGTTACGGGTACACTGAAGCTTTCTTT. Protein product: CASSYGYTEAFF. The rearrangement joins TRBV6-6 to TRBJ1-1, with D unresolved. CDR3 size: 12 residues. Germline CDR1 and CDR2: MNHNY and SVGAGI (reference sequence). V gave up 2 bases and J gave up 3 bases, with 4 bases separating them.

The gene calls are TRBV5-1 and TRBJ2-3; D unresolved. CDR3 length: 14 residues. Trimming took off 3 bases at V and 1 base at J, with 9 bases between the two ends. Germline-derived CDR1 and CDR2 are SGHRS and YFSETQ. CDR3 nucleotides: TGCGCCAGCAGCTCCGGATTAGGCACAGATACGCAGTATTTT. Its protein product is CASSSGLGTDTQYF.

In DNA, the CDR3 is TGTGCCAGCAGCCAAGACGGGCGGATTAATGAAAAACTGTTTTTT. It codes for CASSQDGRINEKLFF. The chain combines TRBV14 with TRBJ1-4; D gene ambiguous. CDR1 and CDR2 (germline): SGHDN, FVKESK. This CDR3 is 15 amino acids long. V was shortened by 0 bases and J by 4 bases, with 9 bases between the two germline ends.

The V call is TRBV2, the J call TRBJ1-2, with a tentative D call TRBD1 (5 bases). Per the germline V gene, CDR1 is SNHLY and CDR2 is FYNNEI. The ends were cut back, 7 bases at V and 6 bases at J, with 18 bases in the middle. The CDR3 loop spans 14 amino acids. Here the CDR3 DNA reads TGTGCCAGCACCCGACTAGGGACGGGAGATGGCTACACCTTC. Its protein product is CASTRLGTGDGYTF.

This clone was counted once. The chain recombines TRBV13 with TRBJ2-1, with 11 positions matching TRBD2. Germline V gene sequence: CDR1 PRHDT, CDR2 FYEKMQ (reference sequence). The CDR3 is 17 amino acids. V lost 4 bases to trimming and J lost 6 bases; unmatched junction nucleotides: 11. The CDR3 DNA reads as TGTGCCAGCAGCTCCGAGGAGTTAGCGGGGGGGCCCAATGAGCAGTTCTTC. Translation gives CASSSEELAGGPNEQFF.

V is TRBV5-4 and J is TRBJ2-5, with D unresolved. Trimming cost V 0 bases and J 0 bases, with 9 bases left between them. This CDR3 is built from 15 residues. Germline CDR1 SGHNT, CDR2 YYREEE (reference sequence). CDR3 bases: TGTGCCAGCAGCTTGGCCGTATCCAACCAAGAGACCCAGTACTTC. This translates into CASSLAVSNQETQYF.

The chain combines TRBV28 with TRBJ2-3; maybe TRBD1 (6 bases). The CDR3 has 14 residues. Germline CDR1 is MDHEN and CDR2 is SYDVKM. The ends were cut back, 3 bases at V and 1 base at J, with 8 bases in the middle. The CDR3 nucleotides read TGTGCCAGCAGTTTCTACAGGGGCACAGATACGCAGTATTTT. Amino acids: CASSFYRGTDTQYF.

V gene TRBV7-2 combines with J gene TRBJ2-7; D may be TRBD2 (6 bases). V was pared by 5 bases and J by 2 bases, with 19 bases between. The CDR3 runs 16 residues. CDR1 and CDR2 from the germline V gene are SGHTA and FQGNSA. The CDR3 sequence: CASSRILASDTYEQYF. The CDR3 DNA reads TGTGCCAGCAGCCGTATCCTAGCGTCCGATACCTACGAGCAGTACTTC.

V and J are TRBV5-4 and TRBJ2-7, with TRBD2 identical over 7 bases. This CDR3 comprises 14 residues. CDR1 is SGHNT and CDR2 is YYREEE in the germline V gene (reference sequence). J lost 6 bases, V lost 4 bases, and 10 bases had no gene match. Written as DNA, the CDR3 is TGTGCCAGCAGCGTGGGAGGGAGGTCGCTCGAGCAGTACTTC. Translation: CASSVGGRSLEQYF.

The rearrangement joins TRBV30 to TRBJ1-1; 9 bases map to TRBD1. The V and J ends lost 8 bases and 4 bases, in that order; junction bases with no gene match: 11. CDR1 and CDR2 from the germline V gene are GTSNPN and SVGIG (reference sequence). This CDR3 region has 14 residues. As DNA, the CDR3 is TGTGCCGGACACTCGGACAGGGGAGGCACTGAAGCTTTCTTT. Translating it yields CAGHSDRGGTEAFF.

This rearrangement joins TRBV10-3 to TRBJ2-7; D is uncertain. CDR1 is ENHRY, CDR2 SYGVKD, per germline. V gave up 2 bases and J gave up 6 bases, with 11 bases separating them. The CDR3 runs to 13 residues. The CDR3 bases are TGTGCCATCAGTGAGCAGGAAATTGGCGAGCAGTACTTC. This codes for CAISEQEIGEQYF.

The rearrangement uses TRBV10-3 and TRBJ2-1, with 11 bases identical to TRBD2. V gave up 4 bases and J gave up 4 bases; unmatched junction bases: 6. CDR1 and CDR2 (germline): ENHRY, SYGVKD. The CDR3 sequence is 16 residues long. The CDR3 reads CAISGLAGGGYNEQFF. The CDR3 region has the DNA TGTGCCATCAGTGGTCTAGCGGGGGGCGGGTACAATGAGCAGTTCTTC.

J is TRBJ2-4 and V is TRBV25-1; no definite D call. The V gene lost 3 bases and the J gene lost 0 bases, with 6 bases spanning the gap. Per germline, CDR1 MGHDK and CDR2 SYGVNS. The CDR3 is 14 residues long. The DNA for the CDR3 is TGTGCCAGCAGTGATCCACTAGCCAAAAACATTCAGTACTTC. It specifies CASSDPLAKNIQYF.